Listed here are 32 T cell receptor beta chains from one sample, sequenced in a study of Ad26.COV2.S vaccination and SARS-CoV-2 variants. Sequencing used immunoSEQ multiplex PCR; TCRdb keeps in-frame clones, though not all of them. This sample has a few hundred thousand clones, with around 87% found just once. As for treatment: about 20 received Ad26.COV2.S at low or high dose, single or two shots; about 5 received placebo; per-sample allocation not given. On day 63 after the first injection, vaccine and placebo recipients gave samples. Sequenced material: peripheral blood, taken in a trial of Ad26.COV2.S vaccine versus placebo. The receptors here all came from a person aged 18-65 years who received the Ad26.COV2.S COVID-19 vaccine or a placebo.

The CDR3 region is CASRPTSGGYEQYF. The DNA of the CDR3 is TGTGCCAGCAGACCGACTAGCGGGGGGTACGAGCAGTACTTC. The chain has TRBV5-5 and TRBJ2-7, with 13 bases fitting TRBD2. The V segment lost 5 bases and the J segment 4 bases; nucleotides outside the gene matches: 3. The CDR3 has 14 amino acids. Germline CDR1 and CDR2: SGHKS and YYEKEE (reference sequence). The complete variable domain, with remaining parts taken from reference TRBV5-5 and TRBJ2-7, reads DAGVTQSPTHLIKTRGQQVTLRCSPISGHKSVSWYQQVLGQGPQFIFQYYEKEERGRGNFPDRFSARQFPNYSSELNVNALLLGDSALYLCASRPTSGGYEQYFGPGTRLTVT.

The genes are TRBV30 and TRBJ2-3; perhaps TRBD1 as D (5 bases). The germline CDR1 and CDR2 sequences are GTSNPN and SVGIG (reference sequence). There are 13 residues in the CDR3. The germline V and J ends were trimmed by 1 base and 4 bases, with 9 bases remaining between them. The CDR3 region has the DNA TGTGCCTGGAGTGCAGGGTATGCAGATACGCAGTATTTT. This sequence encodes CAWSAGYADTQYF.

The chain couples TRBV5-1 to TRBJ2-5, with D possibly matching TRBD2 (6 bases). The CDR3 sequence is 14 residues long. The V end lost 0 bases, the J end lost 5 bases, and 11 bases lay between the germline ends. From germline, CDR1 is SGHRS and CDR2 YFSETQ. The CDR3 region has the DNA TGCGCCAGCAGCTTGGCCACGGGAGCCGAGACCCAGTACTTC. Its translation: CASSLATGAETQYF.

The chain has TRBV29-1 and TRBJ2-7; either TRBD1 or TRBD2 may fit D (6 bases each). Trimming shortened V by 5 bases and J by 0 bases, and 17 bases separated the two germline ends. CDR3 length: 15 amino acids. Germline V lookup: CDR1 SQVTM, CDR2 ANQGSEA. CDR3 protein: CSVLRGLDSSYEQYF. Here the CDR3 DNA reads TGCAGCGTTCTACGGGGACTGGACAGCTCCTACGAGCAGTACTTC.

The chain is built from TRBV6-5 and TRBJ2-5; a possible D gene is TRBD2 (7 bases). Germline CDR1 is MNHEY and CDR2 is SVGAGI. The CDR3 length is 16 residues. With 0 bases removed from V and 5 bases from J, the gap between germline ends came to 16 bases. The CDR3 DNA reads TGTGCCAGCAGTTACTCGAAGGGGGGGTTAGGGGAGACCCAGTACTTC. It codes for CASSYSKGGLGETQYF.

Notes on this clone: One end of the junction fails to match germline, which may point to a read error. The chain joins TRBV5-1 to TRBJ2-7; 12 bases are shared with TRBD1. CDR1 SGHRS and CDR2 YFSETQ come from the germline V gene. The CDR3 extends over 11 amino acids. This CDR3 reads CASSSRDRGPF. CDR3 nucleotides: TGCGCCAGCAGCTCCCGGGACAGGGGGCCCTTC.

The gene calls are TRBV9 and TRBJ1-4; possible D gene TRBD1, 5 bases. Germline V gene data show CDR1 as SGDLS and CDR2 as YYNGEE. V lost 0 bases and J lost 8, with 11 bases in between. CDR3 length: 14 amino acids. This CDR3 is CASSVGDRTEKLFF. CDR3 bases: TGTGCCAGCAGCGTAGGGGACCGTACCGAAAAACTGTTTTTT.

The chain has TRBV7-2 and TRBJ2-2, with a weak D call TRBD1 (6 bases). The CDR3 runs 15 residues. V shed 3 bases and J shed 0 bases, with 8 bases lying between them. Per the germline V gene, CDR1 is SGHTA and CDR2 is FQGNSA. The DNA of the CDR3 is TGTGCCAGCAGCTTCCGGACAGCGAACACCGGGGAGCTGTTTTTT. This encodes CASSFRTANTGELFF.

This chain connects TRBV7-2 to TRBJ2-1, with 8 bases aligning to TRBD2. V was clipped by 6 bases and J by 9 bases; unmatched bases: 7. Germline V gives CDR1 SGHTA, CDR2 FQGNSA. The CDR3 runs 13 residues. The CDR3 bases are TGTGCCAGCAGAACGGGGGGGGAATTTGAGCAGTTCTTC. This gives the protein CASRTGGEFEQFF.

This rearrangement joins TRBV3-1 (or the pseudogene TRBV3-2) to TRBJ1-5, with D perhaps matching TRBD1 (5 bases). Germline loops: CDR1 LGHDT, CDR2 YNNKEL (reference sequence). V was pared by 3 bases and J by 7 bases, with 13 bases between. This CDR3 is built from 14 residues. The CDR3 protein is CASSQGGGEQPQHF. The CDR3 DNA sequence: TGTGCCAGCAGCCAGGGGGGGGGAGAACAGCCCCAGCATTTT.

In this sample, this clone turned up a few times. The CDR3 is CASSLVRDEQYF. Here the CDR3 DNA reads TGTGCCAGCAGCTTAGTAAGAGACGAGCAGTACTTC. The rearrangement links TRBV7-6 to TRBJ2-7; D remains unclear. Germline V gene data show CDR1 as SGHVS and CDR2 as FNYEAQ. The CDR3 totals 12 residues. Trimming cost V 1 base and J 5 bases, with 6 bases left between them.

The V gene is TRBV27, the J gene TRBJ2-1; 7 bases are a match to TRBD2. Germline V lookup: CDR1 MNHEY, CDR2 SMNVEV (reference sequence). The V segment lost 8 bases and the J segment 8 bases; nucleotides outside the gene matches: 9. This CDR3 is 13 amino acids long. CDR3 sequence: CASARTSIYEQFF. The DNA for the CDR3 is TGTGCCAGCGCTAGGACTAGTATTTATGAGCAGTTCTTC.

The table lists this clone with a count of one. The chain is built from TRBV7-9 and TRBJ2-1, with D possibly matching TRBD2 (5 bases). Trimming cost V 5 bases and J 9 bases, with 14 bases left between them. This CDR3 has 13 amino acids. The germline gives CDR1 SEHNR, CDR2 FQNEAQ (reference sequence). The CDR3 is CASSENLEGEQFF. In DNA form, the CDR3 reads TGTGCCAGCAGCGAGAATCTCGAGGGTGAGCAGTTCTTC.

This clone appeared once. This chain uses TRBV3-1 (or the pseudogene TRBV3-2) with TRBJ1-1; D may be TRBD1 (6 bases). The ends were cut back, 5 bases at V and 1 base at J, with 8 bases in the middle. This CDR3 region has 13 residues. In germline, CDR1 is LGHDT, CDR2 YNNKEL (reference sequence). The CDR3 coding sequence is TGTGCCAGCAGCGCGACAGGGAACACTGAAGCTTTCTTT. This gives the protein CASSATGNTEAFF.

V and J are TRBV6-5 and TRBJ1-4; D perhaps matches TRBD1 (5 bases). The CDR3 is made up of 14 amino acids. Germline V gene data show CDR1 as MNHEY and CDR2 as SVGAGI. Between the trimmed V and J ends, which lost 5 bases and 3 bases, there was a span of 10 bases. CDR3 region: CASSSRAPNEKLFF. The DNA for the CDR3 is TGTGCCAGCAGTAGCAGGGCCCCTAATGAAAAACTGTTTTTT.

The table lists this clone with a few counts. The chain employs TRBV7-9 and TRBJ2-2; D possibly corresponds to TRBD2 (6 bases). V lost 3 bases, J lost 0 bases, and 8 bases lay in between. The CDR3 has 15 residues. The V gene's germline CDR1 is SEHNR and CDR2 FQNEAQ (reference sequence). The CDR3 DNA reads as TGTGCCAGCAGCTTGGGAGGACCGAACACCGGGGAGCTGTTTTTT. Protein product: CASSLGGPNTGELFF.

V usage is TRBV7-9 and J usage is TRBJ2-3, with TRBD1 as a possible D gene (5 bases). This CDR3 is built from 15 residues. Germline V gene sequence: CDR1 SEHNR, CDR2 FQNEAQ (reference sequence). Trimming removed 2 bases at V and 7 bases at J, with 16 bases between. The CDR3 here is CASSLSFRASNTQYF. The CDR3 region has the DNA TGTGCCAGCAGCTTAAGCTTCAGGGCCTCCAATACGCAGTATTTT.

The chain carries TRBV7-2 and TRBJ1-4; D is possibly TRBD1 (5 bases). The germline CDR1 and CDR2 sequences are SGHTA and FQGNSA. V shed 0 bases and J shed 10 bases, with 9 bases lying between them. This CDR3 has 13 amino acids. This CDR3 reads CASSLAQGGKLFF. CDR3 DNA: TGTGCCAGCAGCTTAGCTCAGGGTGGAAAACTGTTTTTT.

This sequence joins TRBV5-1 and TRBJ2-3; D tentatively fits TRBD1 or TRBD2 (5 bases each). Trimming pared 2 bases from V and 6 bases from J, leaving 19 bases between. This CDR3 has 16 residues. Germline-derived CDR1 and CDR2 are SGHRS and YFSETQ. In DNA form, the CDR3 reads TGCGCCAGCAGCTTAATGGGACCCTCCGCGGGCGATACGCAGTATTTT. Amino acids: CASSLMGPSAGDTQYF.

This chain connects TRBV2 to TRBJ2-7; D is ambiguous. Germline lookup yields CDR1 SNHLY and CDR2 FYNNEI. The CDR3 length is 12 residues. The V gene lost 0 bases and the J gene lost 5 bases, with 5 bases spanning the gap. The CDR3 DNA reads TGTGCCAGCAGTGAAGCATGGGACGAGCAGTACTTC. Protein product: CASSEAWDEQYF.

The CDR3 here is CASSQDPGLAGVPLETQYF. The CDR3 DNA reads TGTGCCAGCAGCCAAGATCCGGGACTAGCGGGGGTACCACTGGAGACCCAGTACTTC. The chain combines TRBV14 with TRBJ2-5; 14 bases match TRBD2. The trim removed 0 bases at V and 5 bases at J, leaving 11 bases unmatched. CDR1 and CDR2 (germline): SGHDN, FVKESK. The CDR3 extends over 19 amino acids. The full variable domain, with the rest looked up from reference TRBV14 and TRBJ2-5, is EAGVTQFPSHSVIEKGQTVTLRCDPISGHDNLYWYRRVMGKEIKFLLHFVKESKQDESGMPNNRFLAERTGGTYSTLKVQPAELEDSGVYFCASSQDPGLAGVPLETQYFGPGTRLLVL.

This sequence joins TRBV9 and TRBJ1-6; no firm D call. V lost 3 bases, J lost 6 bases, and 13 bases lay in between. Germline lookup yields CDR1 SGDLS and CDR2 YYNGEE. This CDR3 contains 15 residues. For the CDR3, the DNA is TGTGCCAGCAGCGAGGACGGGGAGGCTAATTCACCCCTCCACTTT. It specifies CASSEDGEANSPLHF.

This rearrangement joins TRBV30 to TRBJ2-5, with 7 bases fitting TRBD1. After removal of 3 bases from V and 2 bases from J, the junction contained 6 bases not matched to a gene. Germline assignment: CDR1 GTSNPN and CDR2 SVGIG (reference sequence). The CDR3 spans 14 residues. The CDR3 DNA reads TGTGCCTGGAGGAACAGGGGCCCTCAAGAGACCCAGTACTTC. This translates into CAWRNRGPQETQYF.

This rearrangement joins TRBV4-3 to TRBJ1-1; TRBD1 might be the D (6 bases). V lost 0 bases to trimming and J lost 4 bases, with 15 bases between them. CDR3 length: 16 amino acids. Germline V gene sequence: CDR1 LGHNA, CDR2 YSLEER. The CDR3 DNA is TGCGCCAGCAGCCAAGAGGCCGGACAGAGTTTCACTGAAGCTTTCTTT. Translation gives CASSQEAGQSFTEAFF.

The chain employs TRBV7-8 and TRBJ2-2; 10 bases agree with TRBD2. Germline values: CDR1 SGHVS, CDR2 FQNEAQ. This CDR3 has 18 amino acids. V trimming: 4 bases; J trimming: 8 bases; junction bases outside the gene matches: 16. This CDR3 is CASSSTLTSGDSPGELFF. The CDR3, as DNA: TGTGCCAGCAGCTCTACCCTCACTAGCGGGGATTCACCGGGGGAGCTGTTTTTT. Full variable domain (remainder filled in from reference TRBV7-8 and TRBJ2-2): GAGVSQSPRYKVAKRGQDVALRCDPISGHVSLFWYQQALGQGPEFLTYFQNEAQLDKSGLPSDRFFAERPEGSVSTLKIQRTQQEDSAVYLCASSSTLTSGDSPGELFFGEGSRLTVL.

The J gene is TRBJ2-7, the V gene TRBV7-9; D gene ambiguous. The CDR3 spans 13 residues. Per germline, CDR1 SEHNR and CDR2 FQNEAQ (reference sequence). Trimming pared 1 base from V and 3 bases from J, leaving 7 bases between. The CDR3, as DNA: TGTGCCAGCAGCTTAGGACCTAACTACGAGCAGTACTTC. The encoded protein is CASSLGPNYEQYF. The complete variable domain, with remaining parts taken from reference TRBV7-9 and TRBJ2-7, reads DTGVSQNPRHKITKRGQNVTFRCDPISEHNRLYWYRQTLGQGPEFLTYFQNEAQLEKSRLLSDRFSAERPKGSFSTLEIQRTEQGDSAMYLCASSLGPNYEQYFGPGTRLTVT.

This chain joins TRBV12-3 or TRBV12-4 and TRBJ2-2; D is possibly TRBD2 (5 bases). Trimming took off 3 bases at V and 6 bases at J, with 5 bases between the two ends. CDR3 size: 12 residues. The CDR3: CASSFSAGELFF. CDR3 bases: TGTGCCAGCAGTTTTAGCGCCGGGGAGCTGTTTTTT.

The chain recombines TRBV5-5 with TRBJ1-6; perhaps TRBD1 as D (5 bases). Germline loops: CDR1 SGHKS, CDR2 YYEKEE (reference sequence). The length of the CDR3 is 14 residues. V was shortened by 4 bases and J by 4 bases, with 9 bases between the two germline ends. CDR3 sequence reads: CASSPDIYNSPLHF. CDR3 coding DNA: TGTGCCAGCAGCCCGGACATTTATAATTCACCCCTCCACTTT.

CDR3 protein: CASSDDRGPYEQYF. The CDR3 DNA reads as TGTGCCAGCTCAGACGACAGGGGGCCCTACGAGCAGTACTTC. V usage is TRBV18 and J usage is TRBJ2-7; 10 bases are shared with TRBD1. Trimming took 5 bases from V and 2 from J; bases not matched to a gene: 3. CDR1 is KGHSH and CDR2 is LQKENI in the germline V gene. This CDR3 contains 14 residues. Drawing the rest from reference TRBV18 and TRBJ2-7, the complete variable domain is NAGVMQNPRHLVRRRGQEARLRCSPMKGHSHVYWYRQLPEEGLKFMVYLQKENIIDESGMPKERFSAEFPKEGPSILRIQQVVRGDSAAYFCASSDDRGPYEQYFGPGTRLTVT.

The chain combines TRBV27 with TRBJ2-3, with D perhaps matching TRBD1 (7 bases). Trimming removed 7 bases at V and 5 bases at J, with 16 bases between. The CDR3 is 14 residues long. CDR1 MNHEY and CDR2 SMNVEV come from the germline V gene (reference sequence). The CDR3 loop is CASTRGGGGDTQYF. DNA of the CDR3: TGTGCCAGCACCCGAGGAGGGGGCGGAGATACGCAGTATTTT.

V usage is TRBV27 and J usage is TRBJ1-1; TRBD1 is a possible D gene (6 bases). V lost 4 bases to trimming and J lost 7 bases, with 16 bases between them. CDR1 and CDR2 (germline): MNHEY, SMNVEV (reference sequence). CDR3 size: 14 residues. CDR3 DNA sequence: TGTGCCAGCAGTTCCGAAAAGACAGGACGTGAAGCTTTCTTT. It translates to CASSSEKTGREAFF.

Here the CDR3 DNA reads TGTGCCATCAGTGAAGGTGGGTGGGGACAGGGTTTCAATAGCAATCAGCCCCAGCATTTT. This translates into CAISEGGWGQGFNSNQPQHF. The chain uses TRBV10-3 and TRBJ1-5; 9 nucleotides line up with TRBD1. This CDR3 is built from 20 residues. CDR1 and CDR2 from the germline V gene are ENHRY and SYGVKD. J was trimmed by 0 bases and V by 3 bases; bases with no gene match: 15.